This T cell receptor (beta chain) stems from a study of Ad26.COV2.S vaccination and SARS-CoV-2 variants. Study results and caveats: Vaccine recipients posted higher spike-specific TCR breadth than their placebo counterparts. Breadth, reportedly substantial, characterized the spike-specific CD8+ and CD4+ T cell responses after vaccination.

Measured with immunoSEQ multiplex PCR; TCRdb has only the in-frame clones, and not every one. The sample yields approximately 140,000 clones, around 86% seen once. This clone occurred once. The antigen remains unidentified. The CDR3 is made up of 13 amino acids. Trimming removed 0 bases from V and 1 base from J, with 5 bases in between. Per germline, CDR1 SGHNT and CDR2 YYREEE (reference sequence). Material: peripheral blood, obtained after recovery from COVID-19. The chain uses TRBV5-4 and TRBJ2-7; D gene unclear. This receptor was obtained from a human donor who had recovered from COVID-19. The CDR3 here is CASSLAGSYEQYF. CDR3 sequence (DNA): TGTGCCAGCAGCTTGGCCGGATCCTACGAGCAGTACTTC.